This T cell receptor (beta chain) was recorded in a study of blood T cell repertoires in COVID-19 (dated by TCRdb to the early 2020s). The study in broad terms: Collaborator samples came from the United States, Italy and Spain and covered acute and convalescent phases of COVID-19. The prospective study material was composed of cDNA or gDNA derived from T cells, B-cell-depleted T cells, or PBMCs. The dataset comprised deeply sampled blood TCRbeta repertoires from subjects exposed to, actively infected with, or recovered from COVID-19. The repertoires were made available in a free public database intended to serve as a resource for research on the immune response to SARS-CoV-2. The samples were drawn from the first 160 participants of the ongoing ImmuneRACE study and from 1,254 subjects provided by 6 global collaborators. Nearly every sample came with metadata listing a de-identified subject ID, COVID-19 status, age in years and sex. Where available, HLA class I and class II types were obtained from metadata supplied by the sample provider rather than from assay-based typing. Points the paper makes about the study in general: The amount of clinical and demographic metadata varied by source and participant and was provided uncurated.

Comment on this clone: The clone's antigen remains unknown. Base qualities are not provided; no much larger clone lies one nucleotide away.

Per the germline V gene, SGHDT is the CDR1 and YYEEEE is the CDR2. The junction carries 22 bases between V and J, which are trimmed by 4 bases and 0 bases respectively. Including the terminal cysteine and phenylalanine, the CDR3 comprises 18 residues. Just the 54-base CDR3 DNA is kept, in frame starting at base 1. TCRbeta CDR3 regions were amplified from genomic DNA using the immunoSEQ Assay, a bias-controlled multiplex PCR. The authors' pipeline ran thus. The number of nucleated cells in each sample was estimated from the amplification of reference gene primers within the assay. To quantify the absolute abundance of each unique TCRbeta CDR3 rearrangement, sequence reads were collapsed and filtered. For each sample, productive Simpson clonality was calculated as the square root of Simpson's diversity index across productive rearrangements. This immuneACCESS table, as held by TCRdb, lists in-frame sequences with V and J called but not all clones. Of the missing ones, under half trace to an unresolved V gene in checked studies; the others have no known cause. The DNA gave D and trimming, while V, J and clone size come from that table. The sample includes roughly 290,000 clones, with approximately 86% observed a single time. The ten largest clones take up about 1.9% of the sample.

Another Seattle source contributed samples from volunteer blood donors who had recovered from COVID-19. Whole blood was collected in K2EDTA tubes by collaborating institutions according to the institutions' own protocols. For TCRbeta analysis, collaborator samples were shipped as frozen whole blood, as isolated PBMCs, or as DNA extracted from either sample type. The TCR sequence derives from a woman aged 25 to 39 who had recovered from COVID-19. The rearrangement joined TRBV5-6 to TRBJ1-1; a weak D assignment points to TRBD1 (6 bases agree). The source material was peripheral blood. The DNA sequence is as follows: TGTGCCAGCAGCGCGGAAAGTGACAGGCTTATCATGAACACTGAAGCTTTCTTT. The translation is CASSAESDRLIMNTEAFF.